These T cell receptor beta chains were read from a single sample in a study of blood T cell repertoires in COVID-19. Assay: immunoSEQ multiplex PCR; the TCRdb copy retains only in-frame clones and omits some. The sample lists around 170,000 clones; roughly 80% were seen once. Sequenced: peripheral blood. The receptors here all came from a woman aged 40 to 50 with acute or convalescent COVID-19. Each CDR3 is given with its conserved first and last residue. A D gene is named only where the DNA matches it firmly. Size values are once, few and many counts, or a class for expanded clones, and some rows have none.

J gene: TRBJ2-7
V gene: TRBV4-1
clone size: NA
D gene: NA
CDR3 DNA: TGCGCCAGCAGCCAAGAAGACAGGATACGCTCCTACGAGCAGTACTTC
CDR3 protein: CASSQEDRIRSYEQYF

J gene: TRBJ1-4
V gene: TRBV30
clone size: NA
D gene: NA
CDR3 DNA: TGTGCCTGGAGTGTATTGGGGCGTGAAAAACTGTTTTTT
CDR3 protein: CAWSVLGREKLFF

J gene: TRBJ2-6
V gene: TRBV7-9
clone size: NA
D gene: NA
CDR3 DNA: TGTGCCAGCAGTCCGGGGGCCAACGTCCTGACTTTC
CDR3 protein: CASSPGANVLTF

J gene: TRBJ1-2
V gene: TRBV2
clone size: NA
D gene: TRBD1
CDR3 DNA: TGTGCCAGCAGACCCCGGGACAGTCATGGCTACACCTTC
CDR3 protein: CASRPRDSHGYTF

J gene: TRBJ1-2
V gene: TRBV6-5
clone size: few
D gene: NA
CDR3 DNA: TGTGCCAGCAGTCTTTTGGACAGTAACTATGGCTACACCTTC
CDR3 protein: CASSLLDSNYGYTF

J gene: TRBJ1-6
V gene: TRBV2
clone size: NA
D gene: NA
CDR3 DNA: TGTGCCAGCAGGAACGACGAGGGTTCACCCCTCCACTTT
CDR3 protein: CASRNDEGSPLHF

J gene: TRBJ2-1
V gene: TRBV30
clone size: NA
D gene: NA
CDR3 DNA: TGTGCCTGGAGTGTACAGGGATCTTACAATGAGCAGTTCTTC
CDR3 protein: CAWSVQGSYNEQFF

J gene: TRBJ1-1
V gene: TRBV5-1
clone size: once
D gene: NA
CDR3 DNA: TGCGCCAGCAGCTTGGTACGGGGAATCACTGAAGCTTTCTTT
CDR3 protein: CASSLVRGITEAFF

J gene: TRBJ1-5
V gene: TRBV28
clone size: NA
D gene: NA
CDR3 DNA: TGTGCCAGCAGTTCCCGGGACTTTGATCAGCCCCAGCATTTT
CDR3 protein: CASSSRDFDQPQHF

J gene: TRBJ2-1
V gene: TRBV3-1/TRBV3-2
clone size: NA
D gene: NA
CDR3 DNA: TGTGCCAGCAGCCAAACCTCAGCGGCCTCCTACAATGAGCAGTTCTTC
CDR3 protein: CASSQTSAASYNEQFF

J gene: TRBJ2-7
V gene: TRBV28
clone size: NA
D gene: TRBD2
CDR3 DNA: TGTGCCACCACGACTAGCGGGAGTATCTACGAGCAGTACTTC
CDR3 protein: CATTTSGSIYEQYF

J gene: TRBJ2-3
V gene: TRBV5-4
clone size: many
D gene: TRBD2
CDR3 DNA: TGTGCCAGCAGTCCCAACGGGACTAGCGGGGGGACGACAGATACGCAGTATTTT
CDR3 protein: CASSPNGTSGGTTDTQYF

J gene: TRBJ1-1
V gene: TRBV28
clone size: NA
D gene: TRBD1
CDR3 DNA: TGTGCCAGCAGTTTACCGGACAGGGACACTGAAGCTTTCTTT
CDR3 protein: CASSLPDRDTEAFF

J gene: TRBJ2-7
V gene: TRBV10-3
clone size: NA
D gene: TRBD2
CDR3 DNA: TGTGCCGTCCGGGGGGGATACGAGCAGTACTTC
CDR3 protein: CAVRGGYEQYF

J gene: TRBJ1-5
V gene: TRBV28
clone size: NA
D gene: NA
CDR3 DNA: TGTGCCAGCAGTCTCCCCAGGGGTATTGATCAGCCCCAGCATTTT
CDR3 protein: CASSLPRGIDQPQHF

J gene: TRBJ1-6
V gene: TRBV11-2
clone size: NA
D gene: NA
CDR3 DNA: TGTGCCAGCAGCTTATTCAGGACACTACAGAATTCACCCCTCCACTTT
CDR3 protein: CASSLFRTLQNSPLHF

J gene: TRBJ1-6
V gene: TRBV27
clone size: once
D gene: NA
CDR3 DNA: TGTGCCAGCAGCGGCAACAGTGCGCAACTCACCCTCCACTTT
CDR3 protein: CASSGNSAQLTLHF

J gene: TRBJ1-5
V gene: TRBV5-1
clone size: NA
D gene: TRBD1
CDR3 DNA: TGCGCCAGCAGCTCCACAGGGGGCAGGGAGCCCCAGCATTTT
CDR3 protein: CASSSTGGREPQHF

J gene: TRBJ2-1
V gene: TRBV10-2
clone size: NA
D gene: NA
CDR3 DNA: TGCGCCAGCAGTGTTGGGCGTTATGAGCAGTTCTTC
CDR3 protein: CASSVGRYEQFF

J gene: TRBJ1-2
V gene: TRBV12-3/TRBV12-4
clone size: NA
D gene: NA
CDR3 DNA: TGTGCCATGCTCCGGGGGTATGGCTACACCTTC
CDR3 protein: CAMLRGYGYTF

J gene: TRBJ1-3
V gene: TRBV12-3/TRBV12-4
clone size: NA
D gene: NA
CDR3 DNA: TGTGCCAGCAGTTTATCAGGAAACACCATATATTTT
CDR3 protein: CASSLSGNTIYF

J gene: TRBJ1-1
V gene: TRBV19
clone size: NA
D gene: NA
CDR3 DNA: TGTGCCAGTAGTATAGATCTTGGGACAGAAGCTTTCTTT
CDR3 protein: CASSIDLGTEAFF

J gene: TRBJ1-1
V gene: TRBV19
clone size: NA
D gene: NA
CDR3 DNA: TGTGCCAGTAGTAACAGGGATAACACTGAAGCTTTCTTT
CDR3 protein: CASSNRDNTEAFF

J gene: TRBJ2-7
V gene: TRBV7-3
clone size: NA
D gene: TRBD2
CDR3 DNA: TGTGCCAGCGGCCGGACTAGCGGATCATACGAGCAGTACTTC
CDR3 protein: CASGRTSGSYEQYF

J gene: TRBJ1-1
V gene: TRBV5-6
clone size: NA
D gene: TRBD1
CDR3 DNA: TGTGCCAGCAGCCCGGACAGGGGATACACTGAAGCTTTCTTT
CDR3 protein: CASSPDRGYTEAFF

J gene: TRBJ2-7
V gene: TRBV3-1/TRBV3-2
clone size: NA
D gene: NA
CDR3 DNA: TGTGCCAGCACCCGAACAGGGCTCGAGCAGTACTTC
CDR3 protein: CASTRTGLEQYF

J gene: TRBJ1-1
V gene: TRBV6-5
clone size: few
D gene: TRBD1
CDR3 DNA: TGTGCCAGCAAGCAGGGGGCAGCTTTCTTT
CDR3 protein: CASKQGAAFF

J gene: TRBJ2-5
V gene: TRBV5-1
clone size: NA
D gene: TRBD1
CDR3 DNA: TGCGCCAGCAGGGGCGGGACAGGGGGCCAAGAGACCCAGTACTTC
CDR3 protein: CASRGGTGGQETQYF

J gene: TRBJ2-2
V gene: TRBV27
clone size: few
D gene: NA
CDR3 DNA: TGTGCCAGCAGCCTAGGGACTTTCACCGGGGAGCTGTTTTTT
CDR3 protein: CASSLGTFTGELFF

J gene: TRBJ1-2
V gene: TRBV6-5
clone size: many
D gene: NA
CDR3 DNA: TGTGCCAGCAGTTCCCAGGTGGACTATGGCTACACCTTC
CDR3 protein: CASSSQVDYGYTF

J gene: TRBJ1-6
V gene: TRBV30
clone size: NA
D gene: NA
CDR3 DNA: TGTACCTGGAGTGCCCGGACACATTCACCCCTCCACTTT
CDR3 protein: CTWSARTHSPLHF

J gene: TRBJ2-1
V gene: TRBV4-1
clone size: NA
D gene: TRBD2
CDR3 DNA: TGCGCCAGCAGCCAGATCCCCGGGACTAGAGGCAATGAGCAGTTCTTC
CDR3 protein: CASSQIPGTRGNEQFF

J gene: TRBJ1-4
V gene: TRBV6-5
clone size: NA
D gene: TRBD1
CDR3 DNA: TGTGCCAGCGACGACCGGGACAGGGTATTGAAACTGTTTTTT
CDR3 protein: CASDDRDRVLKLFF

J gene: TRBJ2-7
V gene: TRBV19
clone size: NA
D gene: TRBD1
CDR3 DNA: TGTGCCAGTAGTATGACAGGGGGCTCCTACGAGCAGTACTTC
CDR3 protein: CASSMTGGSYEQYF

J gene: TRBJ1-4
V gene: TRBV7-2
clone size: once
D gene: TRBD1
CDR3 DNA: TGTGCCAGCGAGGGGGCCGATGAAAAACTGTTTTTT
CDR3 protein: CASEGADEKLFF

J gene: TRBJ1-4
V gene: TRBV5-1
clone size: NA
D gene: NA
CDR3 DNA: TGCGCCAGCAGCGAGACAGCAACTAATGAAAAACTGTTTTTT
CDR3 protein: CASSETATNEKLFF

J gene: TRBJ2-3
V gene: TRBV10-3
clone size: NA
D gene: NA
CDR3 DNA: TGTGCCATCAGTGAGTCAGACTACGGGTCTGCAGATACGCAGTATTTT
CDR3 protein: CAISESDYGSADTQYF

J gene: TRBJ1-6
V gene: TRBV28
clone size: once
D gene: TRBD1
CDR3 DNA: TGTGCCAGCAGTGCGGGACAGGGGAATTCACCCCTCCACTTT
CDR3 protein: CASSAGQGNSPLHF

J gene: TRBJ2-1
V gene: TRBV11-3
clone size: NA
D gene: NA
CDR3 DNA: TGTGCCAGCAGCTTACGTAGCCCAAATGAGCAGTTCTTC
CDR3 protein: CASSLRSPNEQFF

J gene: TRBJ1-6
V gene: TRBV24-1
clone size: NA
D gene: TRBD1
CDR3 DNA: TGTGCCACCGCCGGGACAGATAATTCACCCCTCCACTTT
CDR3 protein: CATAGTDNSPLHF

J gene: TRBJ2-7
V gene: TRBV11-2
clone size: NA
D gene: NA
CDR3 DNA: TGTGCCAGCAGTTCGAACATCTACGAGCAGTACTTC
CDR3 protein: CASSSNIYEQYF

J gene: TRBJ2-2
V gene: TRBV3-1/TRBV3-2
clone size: few
D gene: TRBD2
CDR3 DNA: TGTGCCAGCAATAACCGGGGACTAGTGGCAAGGGAGCTGTTTTTT
CDR3 protein: CASNNRGLVARELFF

J gene: TRBJ2-1
V gene: TRBV28
clone size: NA
D gene: TRBD1
CDR3 DNA: TGTGCCAGCAGTTTCAGGGGGCCTTCCTACAATGAGCAGTTCTTC
CDR3 protein: CASSFRGPSYNEQFF

J gene: TRBJ2-5
V gene: TRBV6-5
clone size: NA
D gene: TRBD2
CDR3 DNA: TGTGCCAGCGGGAGGACTAGCGGGAGAGAGACCCAGTACTTC
CDR3 protein: CASGRTSGRETQYF

J gene: TRBJ2-5
V gene: TRBV7-7
clone size: NA
D gene: NA
CDR3 DNA: TGTGCTAGCAGCTTAGCCCCGGGGGACCAAGAGACCCAGTACTTC
CDR3 protein: CASSLAPGDQETQYF

J gene: TRBJ1-2
V gene: TRBV27
clone size: NA
D gene: NA
CDR3 DNA: TGTGCCAGCAGTTTAGTGGGTGACTCCCTCTATGGCTACACCTTC
CDR3 protein: CASSLVGDSLYGYTF

J gene: TRBJ2-1
V gene: TRBV9
clone size: NA
D gene: NA
CDR3 DNA: TGTGCCAGCAGCGTAGTTGCTAGCTCTCGCGAGCAGTTCTTC
CDR3 protein: CASSVVASSREQFF

J gene: TRBJ2-5
V gene: TRBV6-5
clone size: NA
D gene: NA
CDR3 DNA: TGTGCCAGCAGTTACCGGACTGGGCAGACCCAGTACTTC
CDR3 protein: CASSYRTGQTQYF

J gene: TRBJ2-3
V gene: TRBV29-1
clone size: NA
D gene: NA
CDR3 DNA: TGCAGCGTTCCGACTGGGGGGGATACGCAGTATTTT
CDR3 protein: CSVPTGGDTQYF

J gene: TRBJ2-4
V gene: TRBV5-6
clone size: once
D gene: NA
CDR3 DNA: TGTGCCAGCAGCTTGTTTGGCACAGGAGAGTCCAAAAACATTCAGTACTTC
CDR3 protein: CASSLFGTGESKNIQYF

J gene: TRBJ2-2
V gene: TRBV5-1
clone size: NA
D gene: NA
CDR3 DNA: TGCGCCAGCAGGGTAACACCGAACACCGGGGAGCTGTTTTTT
CDR3 protein: CASRVTPNTGELFF

J gene: TRBJ1-2
V gene: TRBV19
clone size: NA
D gene: NA
CDR3 DNA: TGTGCCAGTAGTATGACGGGTAACTATGGCTACACCTTC
CDR3 protein: CASSMTGNYGYTF

J gene: TRBJ2-1
V gene: TRBV7-2
clone size: NA
D gene: TRBD1
CDR3 DNA: TGTGCCAGCAGCTTCACAGGGGTTGAGCAGTTCTTC
CDR3 protein: CASSFTGVEQFF

J gene: TRBJ1-1
V gene: TRBV7-9
clone size: NA
D gene: TRBD1
CDR3 DNA: TGTGCCAGCAGCCCACAGGGGACAAGGAACACTGAAGCTTTCTTT
CDR3 protein: CASSPQGTRNTEAFF

J gene: TRBJ1-2
V gene: TRBV12-3/TRBV12-4
clone size: few
D gene: NA
CDR3 DNA: TGTGCCAGCAGCCTCGCAGGGAAGGGTGGCTACACCTTC
CDR3 protein: CASSLAGKGGYTF

J gene: TRBJ2-3
V gene: TRBV24-1
clone size: NA
D gene: TRBD1
CDR3 DNA: TGTGCCACCAGTGATGAGACAGGGGGCGCAGATACGCAGTATTTT
CDR3 protein: CATSDETGGADTQYF

J gene: TRBJ2-1
V gene: TRBV25-1
clone size: NA
D gene: TRBD1
CDR3 DNA: TGTGCCAGCAGTGAGGCGACAGGGGGTCAATTTAATGAGCAGTTCTTC
CDR3 protein: CASSEATGGQFNEQFF

J gene: TRBJ2-2
V gene: TRBV6-2/TRBV6-3
clone size: NA
D gene: TRBD2
CDR3 DNA: TGTGCCAGCAGTTACCTAAGGACTAGCGGGAGAAATACCGGGGAGCTGTTTTTT
CDR3 protein: CASSYLRTSGRNTGELFF

J gene: TRBJ1-6
V gene: TRBV13
clone size: NA
D gene: TRBD1
CDR3 DNA: TGTGCCAGCAGCTCGGACAGGGAGAATAATTCACCCCTCCACTTT
CDR3 protein: CASSSDRENNSPLHF

J gene: TRBJ2-3
V gene: TRBV5-1
clone size: once
D gene: NA
CDR3 DNA: TGCGCCAGCAGCTTGGCGTTAGTAACAGGGTCAACGGATACGCAGTATTTT
CDR3 protein: CASSLALVTGSTDTQYF